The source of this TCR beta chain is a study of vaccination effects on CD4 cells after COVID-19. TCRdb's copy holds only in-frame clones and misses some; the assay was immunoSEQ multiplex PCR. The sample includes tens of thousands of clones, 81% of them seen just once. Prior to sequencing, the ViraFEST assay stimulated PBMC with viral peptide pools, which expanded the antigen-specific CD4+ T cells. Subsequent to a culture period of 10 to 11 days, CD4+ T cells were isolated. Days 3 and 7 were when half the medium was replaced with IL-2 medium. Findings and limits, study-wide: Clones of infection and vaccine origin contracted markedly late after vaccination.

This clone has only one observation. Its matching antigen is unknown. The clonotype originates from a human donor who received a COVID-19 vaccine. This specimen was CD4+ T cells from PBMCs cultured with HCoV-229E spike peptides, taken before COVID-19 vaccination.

The CDR3 DNA is TGTGCCAGCATCCGCGGGGCTAGCACAGATACGCAGTATTTT. Protein sequence: CASIRGASTDTQYF. J is TRBJ2-3 and V is TRBV6-5; possibly TRBD2 for D (6 bases). The CDR3 has 14 amino acids. The V end lost 7 bases, the J end lost 0 bases, and 11 bases lay between the germline ends. Germline lookup yields CDR1 MNHEY and CDR2 SVGAGI.